These 6 T cell receptor beta chains came from one sample sequenced in a study of blood T cell repertoires in COVID-19. The method was immunoSEQ multiplex PCR; TCRdb's version includes in-frame clones alone and lacks a portion of them. The sample records roughly 30,000 clones, approximately 86% being singletons. Material: peripheral blood. These receptor sequences come from a man aged 55-75 years with COVID-19, enrolled during active disease.

The rearrangement uses TRBV7-2 and TRBJ1-5, with a possible D match to TRBD1 (6 bases). Trimming took off 5 bases at V and 6 bases at J, with 11 bases between the two ends. CDR1 and CDR2 from the germline V gene are SGHTA and FQGNSA. There are 13 residues in the CDR3. CDR3 coding DNA: TGTGCCAGCAGCCCAGACAGGTTTCAGCCCCAGCATTTT. This codes for CASSPDRFQPQHF.

V gene TRBV6-5 combines with J gene TRBJ1-4; 7 bases match TRBD1. The germline V gene has CDR1 MNHEY and CDR2 SVGAGI. This CDR3 is built from 14 residues. The V gene end was trimmed by 6 bases and the J gene end by 2 bases; junction bases not matched to a gene: 3. The CDR3 loop is CASSPGGTNEKLFF. In nucleotides, the CDR3 is TGTGCCAGCAGCCCAGGGGGTACTAATGAAAAACTGTTTTTT.

The J gene is TRBJ2-5, the V gene TRBV7-2; tentative D call: TRBD2 (6 bases). Trimming shortened V by 5 bases and J by 1 base, and 14 bases separated the two germline ends. Germline V lookup: CDR1 SGHTA, CDR2 FQGNSA. CDR3 length: 15 amino acids. CDR3 amino acids: CASSPDSGPQETQYF. DNA of the CDR3: TGTGCCAGCAGCCCTGATAGCGGTCCCCAAGAGACCCAGTACTTC.

CDR3 in amino acids: CSASSGNTGELFF. The CDR3 coding sequence is TGCAGTGCTAGTAGCGGGAACACCGGGGAGCTGTTTTTT. The chain combines TRBV20-1 with TRBJ2-2, with D possibly matching TRBD2 (6 bases). The V gene lost 3 bases and the J gene lost 1 base, with 6 bases spanning the gap. The CDR3 extends over 13 amino acids. Germline V gene lookup returns CDR1 DFQATT and CDR2 SNEGSKA (reference sequence).

The chain is built from TRBV9 and TRBJ2-5; 9 nucleotides agree with TRBD1. This CDR3 has 15 amino acids. Germline CDR1 is SGDLS and CDR2 is YYNGEE. V lost 3 bases and J lost 5; bases outside the gene matches: 8. CDR3 amino acids: CASSGTGGRPETQYF. The CDR3 DNA is TGTGCCAGCAGCGGAACAGGGGGCAGGCCGGAGACCCAGTACTTC.

This chain connects TRBV5-5 to TRBJ1-2; D ambiguous. CDR1 and CDR2 from the germline V gene are SGHKS and YYEKEE (reference sequence). Deletions cut 4 bases from V and 2 bases from J, with 18 bases between. This CDR3 is built from 16 residues. This CDR3 reads CASSHPGIGLNYGYTF. CDR3 sequence (DNA): TGTGCCAGCAGCCACCCGGGGATAGGGTTAAACTATGGCTACACCTTC.